These T cell receptor beta chains were read from a single sample in a study of tumor-infiltrating lymphocytes in primary liver carcinoma. TCRdb processed the multiplex PCR reads anew with MiXCR; each CDR3 protein has one entry. The sample contains around 27,000 distinct CDR3 sequences, nearly 80% of which appear only once. Input material: liver tumor tissue from sampling region 3. All receptors come from a man aged 35 to 55 with primary liver carcinoma and hepatitis B virus infection. Both conserved end residues are part of each CDR3. The D gene is left open where the match is weak. Rows may omit the clone size; those that give it use once, few, many or a size class.

DNA | CDR3 | V | D | size | J
TGTGCTAGCAGTTTTGGGCAAGGAGGCAGTCAGCCCCAGCATTTT | CASSFGQGGSQPQHF | TRBV12-3/TRBV12-4 | NA | few | TRBJ1-5
TGTGCTAGCAGCTTAGCAAAGAGGGGCCCGGCAGATACGCAGTATTTT | CASSLAKRGPADTQYF | TRBV7-8 | NA | NA | TRBJ2-3
TGTGCCAGCACTGTATCCCTCAACTACGATGAGCAGTTCTTC | CASTVSLNYDEQFF | TRBV6-1 | NA | few | TRBJ2-1
TGCGTCAGCAGCTTGGCGGACCTTGATCCCGCCGGGGAGCTGTTTTTT | CVSSLADLDPAGELFF | TRBV5-1 | NA | NA | TRBJ2-2
TGTGCCAGCTCACCTATGAACACTGAAGCTTTCTTT | CASSPMNTEAFF | TRBV18 | NA | many | TRBJ1-1
TGTGCCAGCAGTCTTACAGCGGACAACCTGGATACGCAGTATTTT | CASSLTADNLDTQYF | TRBV6-5 | NA | medium-sized | TRBJ2-3
TGCACCAACACTCCGGCAGATACGCAGTATTTT | CTNTPADTQYF | TRBV10-2 | NA | NA | TRBJ2-3
TGTGCCAGCAGTTTAGGTCAGGGAACAGAGACCCAGTACTTC | CASSLGQGTETQYF | TRBV12-3/TRBV12-4 | NA | NA | TRBJ2-5
TGTGCCAGCAGGGAAGGGGCTCCCCCCTACGAGCAATACTTC | CASREGAPPYEQYF | TRBV6-1 | NA | NA | TRBJ2-7
TGTGCCAGCAGCTCTCCTTTGGGGACAGTAGACCAAGAGACCCAGTACTTC | CASSSPLGTVDQETQYF | TRBV7-2 | TRBD1 | NA | TRBJ2-5
TGTGCCAGCAGCCAAGATAGGGGTAGGGGGCAGGCTCAAACTTTCTTT | CASSQDRGRGQAQTFF | TRBV4-2 | TRBD1 | few | TRBJ1-1
TGTGTCAGCAGCTTGGAGCAACACCTGACTCGGCCCTACAAGCGGTACTTC | CVSSLEQHLTRPYKRYF | TRBV5-5 | NA | NA | TRBJ2-7
TGTGCCAGCATCAAGACCCCTGGAAACACCATATATTTT | CASIKTPGNTIYF | TRBV6-7 | NA | medium-sized | TRBJ1-3
TGTGCCAGCTCACCATCGTACCTCTCCTACGAGCAGTACTTC | CASSPSYLSYEQYF | TRBV18 | NA | NA | TRBJ2-7
TGCGCCAGCAGCCAAGACGGGACACTTAGCATAGATACGCAGTATTTT | CASSQDGTLSIDTQYF | TRBV4-1 | NA | NA | TRBJ2-3
TGCGCCAGCAATTCGACCAACGCTATTGGATACACCTTC | CASNSTNAIGYTF | TRBV5-1 | NA | NA | TRBJ1-2
TGTGCCACCCAAAGGTCCGTGGCCGAGCAGTACTTC | CATQRSVAEQYF | TRBV2 | NA | NA | TRBJ2-7
TGTGACGGCAGCCTCGGACAGGGGGCAAACTATGGTTACACCTTC | CDGSLGQGANYGYTF | TRBV12-3/TRBV12-4 | TRBD1 | NA | TRBJ1-2
TGTGCCGGCAATGGAAAACCGGGACTAGTGGGAGGGCCACACGAGCAGTACTTC | CAGNGKPGLVGGPHEQYF | TRBV4-2 | TRBD2 | NA | TRBJ2-7
TGTGTCAGCGGCCAAACTACTGGCGGGGGGAAAGAGGCCCAGTACTTC | CVSGQTTGGGKEAQYF | TRBV11-2 | TRBD2 | NA | TRBJ2-5
TGTGCCAGCAGTTACTTCTTAAGCGGGGAGCTGTTTTTT | CASSYFLSGELFF | TRBV6-2/TRBV6-3 | NA | medium-sized | TRBJ2-2
TGTACCAGCGGCCAAACTCCTGGTGGGGGGAAAGAGAGCCTGTACTTC | CTSGQTPGGGKESLYF | TRBV11-2 | NA | NA | TRBJ2-5
TGCGCCAGCAGCGTAGTGACAGGGGTCAATGAGCAGTTCTTC | CASSVVTGVNEQFF | TRBV5-1 | TRBD1 | NA | TRBJ2-1
TGCGCCAGCAGCCCCCAACCGGGATCAGGAAATGGCTACACCTTC | CASSPQPGSGNGYTF | TRBV5-1 | NA | many | TRBJ1-2
TGTGTCAGCAACGGTGGAGCGGGCGGTATCGGGCAGTACTTC | CVSNGGAGGIGQYF | TRBV6-6 | NA | NA | TRBJ2-7
TGTGCCATCAGTGAGTCGACTTGCGGGAGGGATACGCAATATTTT | CAISESTCGRDTQYF | TRBV10-3 | TRBD2 | NA | TRBJ2-3
TGTGCCAGTAGTACACAGGGGTCCTACGAGCGGTACTTC | CASSTQGSYERYF | TRBV14 | TRBD1 | NA | TRBJ2-7
TGTGCCAGCAGCTCGGGACAGGGGCTGGGCAATGGGCAGTTCTTC | CASSSGQGLGNGQFF | TRBV5-1 | TRBD1 | few | TRBJ2-1
TGTGCCAACAGTCAAGAGCCCGGGATTAGCAATCAGCCCCAGCATTTT | CANSQEPGISNQPQHF | TRBV4-2 | NA | NA | TRBJ1-5
TGTACCAGCAGCCCCGGGGGCAGGCCGTCCCAGTATGGCTACACCTTC | CTSSPGGRPSQYGYTF | TRBV7-9 | NA | NA | TRBJ1-2
TGTGCCACCAGTGAGAAGATGGGGGAGCAATACTTC | CATSEKMGEQYF | TRBV10-3 | NA | NA | TRBJ2-7
TGTGCCAGCAGCTTAACACAGGGGGCCTTCGATGAGCAGCTGTTC | CASSLTQGAFDEQLF | TRBV13 | TRBD1 | NA | TRBJ2-1
TGTGCCAGCAAAGAAACTAGCGGGATGGACGAGCATTACTTC | CASKETSGMDEHYF | TRBV6-2/TRBV6-3 | TRBD2 | NA | TRBJ2-7
TGTGCCAGCAGGGACAGGTTCGCCGGGGAGCTGTTTTTT | CASRDRFAGELFF | TRBV2 | TRBD1 | many | TRBJ2-2
TGTGCCAGCAGCGGGATTGGCGGGAGAGGCGGAGATACGCAGTATTTT | CASSGIGGRGGDTQYF | TRBV6-6 | TRBD2 | NA | TRBJ2-3
TGTGCCAGCAGTATCCTAACGGGGTCGGGGAATGACCAGTTCTTC | CASSILTGSGNDQFF | TRBV7-9 | NA | NA | TRBJ2-1
TGTGTCAACAGTTTATTGGGACAGGGTCGCAGTGAGCAGTTCTTC | CVNSLLGQGRSEQFF | TRBV28 | TRBD1 | NA | TRBJ2-1
TGTGCCTGCAGCACGACTCCAGGAGGACCAAGTGAAAAACTGTTTTTT | CACSTTPGGPSEKLFF | TRBV11-2 | NA | NA | TRBJ1-4
TGTGTCAGCAGCTCGGGACTAGTGGGAGATACGCAGTACTTT | CVSSSGLVGDTQYF | TRBV7-2 | TRBD2 | NA | TRBJ2-3
TGTGCTAACAGTTTCTTTGACAGGCGCGGGACCCAGTACTTC | CANSFFDRRGTQYF | TRBV28 | NA | few | TRBJ2-5
TGTGCCAGCAGCACCGGGTCTAGCAGCACAGATACGCAGAATTTT | CASSTGSSSTDTQNF | TRBV11-2 | NA | once | TRBJ2-3
TGTGCCAGCAGTGGAGAACCGGGTCTAGCGGGAGGGCCATACGAGCAGTACTTC | CASSGEPGLAGGPYEQYF | TRBV4-2 | TRBD2 | NA | TRBJ2-7
TGTGTCAGCAGCAAGGCTCCAGGAGGAGCAAGTGAAAAACTGTTTTTT | CVSSKAPGGASEKLFF | TRBV11-2 | NA | NA | TRBJ1-4
TGTGCCAGCGGTTTAGGGGGGACCCAGTACTTC | CASGLGGTQYF | TRBV12-3/TRBV12-4 | NA | NA | TRBJ2-5
TGCAGTGCTTTAGCGGGATCTCCCTGGGGAGAGCAGTTCTTC | CSALAGSPWGEQFF | TRBV20-1 | TRBD2 | many | TRBJ2-1
TGTGCCAGCAGTCGGGAGCCGGAGGAGACCCAGTACTTC | CASSREPEETQYF | TRBV6-1 | NA | medium-sized | TRBJ2-5
TGTGCCAGCAGTCCGGATAGGGAAGGAAACACCATATATTTT | CASSPDREGNTIYF | TRBV12-3/TRBV12-4 | NA | NA | TRBJ1-3
TGTGCCAGCAGCCAAGAGAAGGGAGTGATGGATACGCGGTATTTT | CASSQEKGVMDTRYF | TRBV4-2 | NA | NA | TRBJ2-3